Listed below are T cell receptor beta chains from one sample, sequenced in a study of post-analysis software for immune sequencing data. Each CDR3 protein is one row after TCRdb ran MiXCR on the PCR reads. The sample shows 650,000 to 850,000 distinct CDR3 sequences, roughly 58% of them seen only once. The source material was blood. Every receptor here comes from a girl aged 10 to 17 with multiple sclerosis. Both conserved end residues are trimmed from each CDR3.

v_call: TRBV7-2; j_call: TRBJ2-5; cdr3_aa: ASSLVHLAGVRETQY
v_call: TRBV10-3; j_call: TRBJ2-1; cdr3_aa: AISESVGLYNEQF
v_call: TRBV7-8; j_call: TRBJ1-4; cdr3_aa: ASSIGQSNNEKLF
v_call: TRBV7-9; j_call: TRBJ2-7; cdr3_aa: ASGAYEQY
v_call: TRBV6-5; j_call: TRBJ1-4; cdr3_aa: ASSPDLWGYNEKLF
v_call: TRBV25-1; j_call: TRBJ2-7; cdr3_aa: ASSEQGNEQY
v_call: TRBV14; j_call: TRBJ1-1; cdr3_aa: ASSLRVRDTEAF
v_call: TRBV12-3/TRBV12-4; j_call: TRBJ2-2; cdr3_aa: ASSFDRGSGELF
v_call: TRBV2; j_call: TRBJ2-5; cdr3_aa: ASSEGQKETQY
v_call: TRBV29-1; j_call: TRBJ1-1; cdr3_aa: SIKLGQGHVGTEAF
v_call: TRBV10-1; j_call: TRBJ2-1; cdr3_aa: ASSGKTSGHNEQF
v_call: TRBV12-3/TRBV12-4; j_call: TRBJ2-4; cdr3_aa: AGSPQGNGDERY
v_call: TRBV18; j_call: TRBJ2-7; cdr3_aa: ASSPLGDRDLYEQY
v_call: TRBV20-1; j_call: NA; cdr3_aa: STRGAGHEQY
v_call: TRBV12-3/TRBV12-4; j_call: TRBJ2-1; cdr3_aa: ASRVAGDAAQNEQF
v_call: TRBV5-6; j_call: TRBJ2-1; cdr3_aa: ASSPTRYNEQF
v_call: TRBV7-9; j_call: TRBJ2-1; cdr3_aa: ASSSRTSYNEQF
v_call: TRBV18; j_call: TRBJ2-5; cdr3_aa: ASSPLPAGVQETQY
v_call: TRBV6-6; j_call: TRBJ1-6; cdr3_aa: ASSHGGRVNSPLH
v_call: TRBV7-3; j_call: TRBJ2-1; cdr3_aa: ASSLFESSYNEQF
v_call: TRBV12-5; j_call: TRBJ2-3; cdr3_aa: ASGSISWDTQY
v_call: TRBV9; j_call: TRBJ2-1; cdr3_aa: ASSVSGALAVPYNEQF
v_call: TRBV20-1; j_call: TRBJ1-2; cdr3_aa: SAQSGGGTPYT
v_call: TRBV29-1; j_call: TRBJ2-3; cdr3_aa: SVEKRGSSTDTQY
v_call: TRBV20-1; j_call: TRBJ2-1; cdr3_aa: SAGTSGSFPNEQF
v_call: TRBV7-3; j_call: TRBJ2-3; cdr3_aa: ASGLVAGGPLRTDTQY
v_call: TRBV6-1; j_call: TRBJ1-2; cdr3_aa: AGSEALQGPYGYT
v_call: TRBV29-1; j_call: TRBJ2-7; cdr3_aa: SVGGGLDYEQY
v_call: TRBV20-1; j_call: TRBJ2-4; cdr3_aa: SASSKNIQY
v_call: TRBV29-1; j_call: TRBJ2-7; cdr3_aa: SVEIGRADYEQY
v_call: TRBV3-1; j_call: TRBJ1-2; cdr3_aa: ASSYRGGQNNGYT
v_call: TRBV29-1; j_call: TRBJ2-5; cdr3_aa: SVGQVLQETQY
v_call: TRBV5-5; j_call: TRBJ2-3; cdr3_aa: ATRDGPSTDTQY
v_call: TRBV4-1; j_call: TRBJ1-2; cdr3_aa: ASSQPPRDYGYT
v_call: TRBV7-2; j_call: TRBJ2-3; cdr3_aa: ASSPIGTDTQY
v_call: TRBV3-1; j_call: TRBJ2-7; cdr3_aa: ASSQGGLAGGEQY
v_call: TRBV5-1; j_call: NA; cdr3_aa: ASSLGGTGGQETQY
v_call: TRBV7-2; j_call: TRBJ1-2; cdr3_aa: ASSLDPNYGYT
v_call: TRBV5-1; j_call: TRBJ2-7; cdr3_aa: ASSHDREAYEQY
v_call: TRBV4-2; j_call: TRBJ1-5; cdr3_aa: ASSLGRVGNQPQH
v_call: TRBV29-1; j_call: TRBJ2-7; cdr3_aa: SVLSGSYEQY
v_call: TRBV5-1; j_call: TRBJ2-3; cdr3_aa: ASSLDSPLWDTQY
v_call: TRBV27; j_call: TRBJ1-4; cdr3_aa: ASSPWTREKLF
v_call: TRBV4-2; j_call: TRBJ2-5; cdr3_aa: ASSQDMEGGGSKY
v_call: TRBV4-1; j_call: TRBJ2-1; cdr3_aa: ASSQESLAVNEQF
v_call: TRBV29-1; j_call: TRBJ1-2; cdr3_aa: SVDGLGENYGYT
v_call: TRBV21-1; j_call: NA; cdr3_aa: ASSKGRKRGGPYEQY
v_call: TRBV20-1; j_call: TRBJ1-6; cdr3_aa: SARNQSNSPLH